One and the same sample provided the 12 T cell receptor beta chains below, sequenced in a study of T cell responses to AZD1222 COVID-19 vaccine. Clones were read by immunoSEQ multiplex PCR, and TCRdb kept only the in-frame ones, dropping some. Among under 150,000 clones listed, 80% to 95% were seen once. Here the sequenced sample was peripheral blood, taken on day 0 of AZD1222 vaccination. Receptor source: an adult in good health.

CDR3 nucleotides: TGTGCCAGCAGCCAAGGGCTGGGCGATCAGCCCCAGCATTTT. Residues: CASSQGLGDQPQHF. The rearrangement links TRBV4-2 to TRBJ1-5; D gene ambiguous. V lost 1 base to trimming and J lost 5 bases, with 9 bases between them. Germline V gives CDR1 LGHNA, CDR2 YNFKEQ. This CDR3 region has 14 residues.

The chain is built from TRBV7-9 and TRBJ1-4; 8 bases align to TRBD1. The CDR3 extends over 13 amino acids. V lost 5 bases to trimming and J lost 8 bases; unmatched junction nucleotides: 4. Germline lookup yields CDR1 SEHNR and CDR2 FQNEAQ (reference sequence). DNA of the CDR3: TGTGCCAGCAGCAGAGGACAGGGAGAAAAACTGTTTTTT. It specifies CASSRGQGEKLFF.

This rearrangement joins TRBV5-1 to TRBJ2-1; D might be TRBD2 (5 bases). Trimming cost V 1 base and J 5 bases, with 13 bases left between them. The CDR3 is 15 amino acids. The V gene's germline CDR1 is SGHRS and CDR2 YFSETQ. CDR3: CASSLTTSGHNEQFF. The CDR3, as DNA: TGCGCCAGCAGCTTGACAACGAGCGGCCACAATGAGCAGTTCTTC.

J is TRBJ2-1 and V is TRBV7-6; D gene ambiguous. There are 13 residues in the CDR3. V gave up 2 bases and J gave up 9 bases, with 11 bases separating them. Germline CDR1 reads SGHVS; CDR2 reads FNYEAQ. This chain's CDR3 is CASSLSRRLEQFF. CDR3 nucleotides: TGTGCCAGCAGCTTATCGAGGCGGCTTGAGCAGTTCTTC.

The chain combines TRBV7-9 with TRBJ1-5; D remains ambiguous. Germline V CDR1 and CDR2: SEHNR, FQNEAQ (reference sequence). The CDR3 has 12 amino acids. The V end was cut by 1 base, the J end by 3 bases, with 1 base between. CDR3 protein: CASSLDNQPQHF. CDR3 in DNA: TGTGCCAGCAGCTTAGACAATCAGCCCCAGCATTTT.

This sequence joins TRBV3-1 (or the pseudogene TRBV3-2) and TRBJ1-1; D gene ambiguous. This CDR3 spans 12 amino acids. The V gene lost 5 bases and the J gene lost 1 base, with 5 bases spanning the gap. From germline, CDR1 is LGHDT and CDR2 YNNKEL (reference sequence). The CDR3 loop is CASSYRNTEAFF. The CDR3 bases are TGTGCCAGCAGCTACAGGAACACTGAAGCTTTCTTT.

This clone occurred once. The V gene is TRBV6-1, the J gene TRBJ2-3; D is possibly TRBD1 (6 bases). Germline assignment: CDR1 MNHNS and CDR2 SASEGT. The CDR3 length is 15 residues. V gave up 1 base and J gave up 6 bases, with 14 bases separating them. CDR3 residues: CASSEGPQGADTQYF. The CDR3 nucleotides are TGTGCCAGCAGTGAAGGCCCACAGGGAGCGGATACGCAGTATTTT.

The CDR3 DNA is TGTGCCAGTAGTATCTCGGGAGGGTCCAACTATGGCTACACCTTC. Translating gives CASSISGGSNYGYTF. The rearrangement links TRBV19 to TRBJ1-2, with D uncertain. The CDR3 has 15 residues. Germline V gene data show CDR1 as LNHDA and CDR2 as SQIVND (reference sequence). The ends were cut back, 3 bases at V and 2 bases at J, with 13 bases in the middle.

The V call is TRBV28, the J call TRBJ1-5; D is undetermined. Germline V gene data show CDR1 as MDHEN and CDR2 as SYDVKM. This CDR3 spans 13 amino acids. Trimming took 6 bases from V and 8 from J, leaving 14 bases between them. CDR3 protein: CASRADKVEPQHF. The CDR3 bases are TGTGCCAGCAGGGCTGACAAGGTGGAGCCCCAGCATTTT.

The rearrangement links TRBV29-1 to TRBJ2-3; D remains unclear. Trimming removed 0 bases from V and 5 bases from J, with 6 bases in between. CDR3 size: 12 residues. CDR1 and CDR2 from the germline V gene are SQVTM and ANQGSEA. CDR3 in amino acids: CSVEERLDTQYF. The CDR3 region has the DNA TGCAGCGTTGAAGAGCGTCTAGATACGCAGTATTTT.

The chain couples TRBV6-5 to TRBJ2-1; TRBD2 matches at 10 bases. J gave up 1 base and V 6 bases, and 3 bases lay outside the gene matches. CDR1 is MNHEY and CDR2 is SVGAGI in the germline V gene. The CDR3 consists of 15 residues. The CDR3 spells CASSILAGSYNEQFF. The CDR3 nucleotides read TGTGCCAGCAGCATACTAGCGGGATCCTACAATGAGCAGTTCTTC.

The CDR3 bases are TGTGCCAGCAGCACGACAGGGGCTGGCACTGAAGCTTTCTTT. This translates into CASSTTGAGTEAFF. The gene calls are TRBV5-6 and TRBJ1-1; the match to TRBD1 covers 8 bases. This CDR3 is built from 14 residues. Germline CDR1 SGHDT, CDR2 YYEEEE. The junction had 6 bases not matched to a gene; V was cut back by 4 bases and J by 4 bases. Combining the CDR3 with reference TRBV5-6 and TRBJ1-1 gives the whole variable domain DAGVTQSPTHLIKTRGQQVTLRCSPKSGHDTVSWYQQALGQGPQFIFQYYEEEERQRGNFPDRFSGHQFPNYSSELNVNALLLGDSALYLCASSTTGAGTEAFFGQGTRLTVV.